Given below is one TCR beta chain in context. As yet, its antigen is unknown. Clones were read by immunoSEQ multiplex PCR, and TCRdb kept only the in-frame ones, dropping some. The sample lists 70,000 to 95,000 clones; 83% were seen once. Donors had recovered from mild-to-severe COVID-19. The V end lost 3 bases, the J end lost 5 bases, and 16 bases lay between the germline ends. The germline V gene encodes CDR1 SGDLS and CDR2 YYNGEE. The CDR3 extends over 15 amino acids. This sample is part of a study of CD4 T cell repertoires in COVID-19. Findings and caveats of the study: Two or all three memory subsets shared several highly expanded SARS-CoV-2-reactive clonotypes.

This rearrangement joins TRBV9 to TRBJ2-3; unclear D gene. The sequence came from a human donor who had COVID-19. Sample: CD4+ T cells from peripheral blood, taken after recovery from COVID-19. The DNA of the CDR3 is TGTGCCAGCAGCGCTGGGCAGGCGCAACGAGATACGCAGTATTTT. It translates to CASSAGQAQRDTQYF.